These 3 T cell receptor beta chains were sequenced from one sample in a study of blood T cell repertoires in COVID-19. The repertoire was sequenced with immunoSEQ multiplex PCR; TCRdb's copy has only in-frame clones and lacks some. The sample records 430,000 or so clones, around 87% being singletons. Sequencing was done on a sample of PBMCs or T cells enriched from blood (not recorded which). The receptor set was obtained from a woman between 35 and 50 years old who had recovered from COVID-19.

The chain recombines TRBV4-2 with TRBJ1-1; D possibly corresponds to TRBD1 (6 bases). Germline CDR1 reads LGHNA; CDR2 reads YNFKEQ. V lost 1 base and J lost 5, with 8 bases in between. The CDR3 is 13 residues long. The CDR3 DNA reads as TGTGCCAGCAGCCAAGTAGGGACAACTGAAGCTTTCTTT. Translation: CASSQVGTTEAFF.

The chain carries TRBV30 and TRBJ2-7, with 8 bases lining up with TRBD2. The germline V gene encodes CDR1 GTSNPN and CDR2 SVGIG (reference sequence). Trimming took 2 bases from V and 6 from J; bases not matched to a gene: 9. CDR3 length: 14 amino acids. CDR3 nucleotide sequence: TGTGCCTGGAGTCAAAGCGGGAGTAACCCCGAGCAGTACTTC. This gives the protein CAWSQSGSNPEQYF. Filled out from reference TRBV30 and TRBJ2-7, the complete variable domain reads SQTIHQWPATLVQPVGSPLSLECTVEGTSNPNLYWYRQAAGRGLQLLFYSVGIGQISSEVPQNLSASRPQDRQFILSSKKLLLSDSGFYLCAWSQSGSNPEQYFGPGTRLTVT.

The chain recombines TRBV3-1 (or the pseudogene TRBV3-2) with TRBJ2-3, with 8 bases matching TRBD1. The V gene's germline CDR1 is LGHDT and CDR2 YNNKEL (reference sequence). The CDR3 consists of 16 residues. The junction had 10 bases not matched to a gene; V was cut back by 4 bases and J by 4 bases. The CDR3 protein is CASSRSPVDRADTQYF. Written as DNA, the CDR3 is TGTGCCAGCAGCCGGTCACCCGTGGACAGGGCAGATACGCAGTATTTT.